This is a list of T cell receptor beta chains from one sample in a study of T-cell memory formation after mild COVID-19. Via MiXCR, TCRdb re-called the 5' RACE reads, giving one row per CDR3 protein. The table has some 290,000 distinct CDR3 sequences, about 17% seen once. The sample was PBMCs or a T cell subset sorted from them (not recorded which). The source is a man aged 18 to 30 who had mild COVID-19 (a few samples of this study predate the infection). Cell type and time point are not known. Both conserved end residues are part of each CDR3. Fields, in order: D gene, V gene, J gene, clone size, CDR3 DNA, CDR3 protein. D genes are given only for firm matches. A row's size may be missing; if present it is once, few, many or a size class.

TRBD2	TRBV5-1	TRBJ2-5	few	TGCGCCAGCAGCTTGTTCGCGCGGGGGGACCAAGGAGAGACCCAGTACTTC	CASSLFARGDQGETQYF
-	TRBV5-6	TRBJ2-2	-	TGTGCCAGCAGCTTGGCCATTCTGGGTCCCGGGGAGCTGTTTTTT	CASSLAILGPGELFF
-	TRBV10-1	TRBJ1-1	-	TGCGCCAGCAGTGAGTTTGGACGGGGCACTGAAGCTTTCTTT	CASSEFGRGTEAFF
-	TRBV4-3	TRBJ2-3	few	TGCGCCAGCAGCCGGAGCGGGCTGTACACAGATACGCAGTATTTT	CASSRSGLYTDTQYF
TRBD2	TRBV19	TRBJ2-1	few	TGTGCCAGTAGTTCGACTAGCGGGGACTACAATGAGCAGTTCTTC	CASSSTSGDYNEQFF
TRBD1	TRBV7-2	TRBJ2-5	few	TGTGCCAGCAGCAAAAACAGGGGCCCAGAGACCCAGTACTTC	CASSKNRGPETQYF
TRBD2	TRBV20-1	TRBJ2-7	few	TGCAGTGCTAGATCTCTAGCGGGGGCACCCAACTGGGAGCAGTACTTC	CSARSLAGAPNWEQYF
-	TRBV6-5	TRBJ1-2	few	TGTGCCAGCAGGACAGGAGCCGTCGGCGGCTACACCTTC	CASRTGAVGGYTF
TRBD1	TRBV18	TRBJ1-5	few	TGTGCCAGCTCAGGTCGACAGGGCTTGGGCAATCAGCCCCAGCATTTT	CASSGRQGLGNQPQHF
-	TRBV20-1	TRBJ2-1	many	TGCAGTGCTAGAGTTCCTGGGATCCAGACTTACAATGAGCAGTTCTTC	CSARVPGIQTYNEQFF
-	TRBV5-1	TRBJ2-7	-	TGCGCCAGCAGCTTGAATCCTAGAGAACTCTACGAGCAGTACTTC	CASSLNPRELYEQYF
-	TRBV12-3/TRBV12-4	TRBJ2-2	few	TGTGCCAGCAGTCCCTCGTACGGGAATCCCGGGGAGCTGTTTTTT	CASSPSYGNPGELFF
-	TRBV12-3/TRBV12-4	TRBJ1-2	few	TGTGCCAGCAGTTTGGGGCACCAGAACTATGGCTACACCTTC	CASSLGHQNYGYTF
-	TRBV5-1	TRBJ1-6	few	TGCGCCAGCAGCTTGGGTAGGGAGAAGAATTCACCCCTCCACTTT	CASSLGREKNSPLHF
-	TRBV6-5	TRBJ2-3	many	TGTGCCAGCAGTTCCTGGACAGATACGCAGTATTTT	CASSSWTDTQYF
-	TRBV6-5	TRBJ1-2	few	TGTGCCAGCAGTACTCCGGGACACCCTAGTGGCTACACCTTC	CASSTPGHPSGYTF
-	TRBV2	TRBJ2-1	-	TGTGCCAGCGCTTTATTTCAGGGTCCGAATGAGCAGTTCTTC	CASALFQGPNEQFF
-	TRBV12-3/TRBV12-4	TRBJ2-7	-	TGTGCCAGCAGTCCGCCAATCCAGTTC	CASSPPIQF
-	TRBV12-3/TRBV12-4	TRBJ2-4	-	TGTGCCAGCAGCCCTTATAGTGGGGCCCGACTGTACTTC	CASSPYSGARLYF
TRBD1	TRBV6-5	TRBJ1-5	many	TGTGCCAGCAGACTAAGGGCGACAGGGAGGCCCAATCAGCCCCAGCATTTT	CASRLRATGRPNQPQHF
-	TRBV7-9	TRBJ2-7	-	TGTGCCAGCAGCGCGAGGGCCCTCTCCCACGGCGGCTACGAGCAGTACTTC	CASSARALSHGGYEQYF
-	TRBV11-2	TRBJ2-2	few	TGTGCCAGCAGCCCAAGGGGGGATACGAACACCGGGGAGCTGTTTTTT	CASSPRGDTNTGELFF
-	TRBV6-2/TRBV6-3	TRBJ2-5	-	TGTGCCAGCAGTTACCCCGGGACTCAAGAGACCCAGTACTTC	CASSYPGTQETQYF
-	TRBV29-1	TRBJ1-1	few	TGCAGCGCCGGCCGATATTCGAACACTGAAGCTTTCTTT	CSAGRYSNTEAFF
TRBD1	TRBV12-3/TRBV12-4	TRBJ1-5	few	TGTGCCAGCACTAGGGGACAGGGAGATCAGCCCCAGCATTTT	CASTRGQGDQPQHF
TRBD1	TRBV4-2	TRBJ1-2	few	TGTGCCAGCAGCCAAACGACAGGGAATGGCTACACCTTC	CASSQTTGNGYTF
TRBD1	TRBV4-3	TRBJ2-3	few	TGCGCCAGCAGCCAATGGGTTTCCGGGACAGACCTCCGGGATACGCAGTATTTT	CASSQWVSGTDLRDTQYF
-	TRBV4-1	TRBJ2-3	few	TGCGCCAGCAGCCAAGAAGGTGGCCCAAGTCCAGATACGCAGTATTTT	CASSQEGGPSPDTQYF
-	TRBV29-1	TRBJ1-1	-	TGCAGCGTTGCTGGACGGAGGGTTCCTGAAGCTTTCTTT	CSVAGRRVPEAFF
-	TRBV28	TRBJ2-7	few	TGTGCCAGCAGTACCGGGGCCCTTTACGAGCAGTACTTC	CASSTGALYEQYF